This TCR beta chain originates from a study of shared clonotypes between healthy human individuals. In the study overall: CD4 naive and memory got three plates each, CD8 naive two, CD8 memory one.

Naive CD8 cells lacked CD45RO and underwent positive selection for CCR7, leaving out terminally differentiated effector memory CD45RA+ cells. Trimming took 5 bases from V and 7 from J, leaving 12 bases between them. From germline, CDR1 is MNHEY and CDR2 SMNVEV (reference sequence). The CDR3 is 13 residues long. Roughly 200 ng DNA, 30,000 or so T cell genomes, went into each sorted-subset replicate PCR. Clones were sequenced by immunoSEQ multiplex PCR, and TCRdb holds only the in-frame ones, with some missing. The sample has more than 2 million clones, over 85% seen once. The specimen sequenced was naive CD8+ T cells from PBMCs. The chain recombines TRBV27 with TRBJ2-1; unclear D gene. This TCR derives from a man aged 18 to 29 in good health. Some clones in this sample may be carry-over from other donors' samples. This chain's CDR3 is CASSPQTQNEQFF. CDR3 DNA: TGTGCCAGCAGTCCCCAGACCCAGAATGAGCAGTTCTTC.